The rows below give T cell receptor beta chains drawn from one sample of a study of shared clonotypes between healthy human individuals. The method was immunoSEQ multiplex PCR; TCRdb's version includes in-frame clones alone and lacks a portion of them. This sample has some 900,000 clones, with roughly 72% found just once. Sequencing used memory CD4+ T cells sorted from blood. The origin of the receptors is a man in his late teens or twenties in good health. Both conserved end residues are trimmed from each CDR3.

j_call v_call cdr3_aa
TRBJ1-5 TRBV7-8 ASSLDSGGNQPQH
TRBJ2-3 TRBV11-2 ASSPQGFRTDTQY
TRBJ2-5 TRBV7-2 ASSQNSGLGGTQY
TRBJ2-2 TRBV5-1 ASSLRTGFTGELF
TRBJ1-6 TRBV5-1 ASSLKPRAGHNSPLH
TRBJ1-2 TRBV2 ASSLGQLYT
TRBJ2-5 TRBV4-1 ASSQPGYSGRDQETQY
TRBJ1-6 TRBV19 ASSIPLDSPLH
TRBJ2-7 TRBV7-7 ATGGFGLAGPSDSYEQY
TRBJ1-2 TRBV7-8 ASSLSGSWGYT
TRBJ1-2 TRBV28 ASRTGQLYGYT
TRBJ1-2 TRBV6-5 ASSYDNNYGYT
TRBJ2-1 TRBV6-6 ASKGGAGNEQF
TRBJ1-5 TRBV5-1 ASSLGLASNQPQH
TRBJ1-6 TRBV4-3 ASSQGGVHGSPLH
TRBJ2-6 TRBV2 ASSVVGSGANVLT
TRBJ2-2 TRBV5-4 ASSPKDSPNTGELF
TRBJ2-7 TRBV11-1 ASSLDQGIGYEQY
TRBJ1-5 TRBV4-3 ASSPHYSNQPQH
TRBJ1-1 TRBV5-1 ASSQNEGNTEAF
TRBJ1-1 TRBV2 AARGEMNTEAF
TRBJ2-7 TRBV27 ASGLGVSYEQY